Following are 18 T cell receptor beta chains from one sample sequenced in a study of blood T cell repertoires in COVID-19. Measured with immunoSEQ multiplex PCR; TCRdb has only the in-frame clones, and not every one. The sample contains approximately 200,000 clones, around 80% of which appear only once. Sequenced: peripheral blood. These receptor sequences come from a woman aged 50 to 60 with acute or convalescent COVID-19.

This chain uses TRBV4-2 with TRBJ1-2; 11 bases are a match to TRBD1. Trimming cost V 2 bases and J 2 bases; bases outside gene matches: 7. Germline CDR1 is LGHNA and CDR2 is YNFKEQ. This CDR3 has 17 residues. CDR3 sequence: CASSQPRRDRGNYGYTF. CDR3 DNA sequence: TGTGCCAGCAGCCAACCTCGCCGGGACAGGGGGAACTATGGCTACACCTTC.

V and J are TRBV5-1 and TRBJ2-2; D is perhaps TRBD1 (5 bases). In germline, CDR1 is SGHRS, CDR2 YFSETQ. The CDR3 covers 15 residues. Trimming cost V 4 bases and J 1 base, with 11 bases left between them. The CDR3 region is CASSRQGGNTGELFF. CDR3 DNA: TGCGCCAGCAGCAGGCAGGGCGGGAACACCGGGGAGCTGTTTTTT.

The V call is TRBV5-6, the J call TRBJ2-7; D gene unclear. Trimming left V 4 bases short and J 3 bases short, with 14 bases between. Germline V gene data show CDR1 as SGHDT and CDR2 as YYEEEE. The CDR3 spans 14 residues. The CDR3 region has the DNA TGTGCCAGCAGCGGCGGCGCTGGATACTACGAGCAGTACTTC. Translation gives CASSGGAGYYEQYF.

The chain carries TRBV24-1 and TRBJ2-1, with D tentatively TRBD2 (6 bases). From germline, CDR1 is KGHDR and CDR2 SFDVKD. CDR3 length: 16 residues. V was cut by 1 base and J by 4 bases, with 13 bases left in between. The CDR3 reads CATSDLGRGDYNEQFF. The CDR3 nucleotides are TGTGCCACCAGTGATTTAGGGCGGGGAGATTACAATGAGCAGTTCTTC.

The chain has TRBV20-1 and TRBJ2-3; D possibly corresponds to TRBD2 (6 bases). CDR3 length equals 14 residues. V lost 6 bases and J 3 bases, leaving 16 bases between the germline ends. Germline V CDR1 and CDR2: DFQATT, SNEGSKA (reference sequence). The CDR3 spells CSASSGFGTDTQYF. The CDR3, as DNA: TGCAGTGCCAGTAGCGGATTCGGGACAGATACGCAGTATTTT.

The chain employs TRBV6-5 and TRBJ2-5; D unclear. Between the trimmed V and J ends, which lost 4 bases and 3 bases, there was a span of 15 bases. CDR1 and CDR2 from the germline V gene are MNHEY and SVGAGI. CDR3 length: 15 amino acids. CDR3 coding DNA: TGTGCCAGCAGTTCCCCCAGATCTACTAAAGAGACCCAGTACTTC. Amino acid sequence: CASSSPRSTKETQYF.

The V gene is TRBV5-6, the J gene TRBJ2-1; 10 nucleotides agree with TRBD2. Germline loops: CDR1 SGHDT, CDR2 YYEEEE. The V and J ends lost 2 bases and 8 bases, in that order; junction bases with no gene match: 4. The CDR3 loop spans 14 amino acids. The CDR3: CASSLAGGPDEQFF. CDR3 coding DNA: TGTGCCAGCAGCTTAGCGGGAGGGCCCGATGAGCAGTTCTTC.

This clone was counted once. CDR3 loop: CSVEVGRGETQYF. CDR3 in DNA: TGCAGCGTTGAAGTTGGCAGGGGCGAGACCCAGTACTTC. The chain uses TRBV29-1 and TRBJ2-5; D might be TRBD1 (6 bases). V gave up 1 base and J gave up 5 bases, with 11 bases separating them. Germline lookup yields CDR1 SQVTM and CDR2 ANQGSEA. This CDR3 is built from 13 residues.

This clone was seen only a few times. This sequence joins TRBV28 and TRBJ2-1, with a weak D call TRBD1 (5 bases). Germline CDR1 reads MDHEN; CDR2 reads SYDVKM. CDR3 length: 11 amino acids. V was shortened by 6 bases and J by 8 bases, with 8 bases between the two germline ends. The DNA of the CDR3 is TGTGCCAGCAGGGACACCGATGAGCAGTTCTTC. The encoded protein is CASRDTDEQFF.

The table lists this clone with a count of one. The rearrangement joins TRBV16 to TRBJ1-2; no reliable D call. The CDR3 runs to 12 residues. V lost 4 bases and J lost 8, with 11 bases in between. The V gene's germline CDR1 is KGHSY and CDR2 FQNENV. The CDR3 is CASSPKIPGYTF. The CDR3 coding sequence is TGTGCCAGCAGCCCTAAGATCCCGGGCTACACCTTC.

This clone was detected once. The chain is built from TRBV7-2 and TRBJ2-7; D possibly corresponds to TRBD2 (5 bases). Trimming cost V 1 base and J 2 bases, with 9 bases left between them. This CDR3 contains 14 residues. The germline V gene has CDR1 SGHTA and CDR2 FQGNSA. The CDR3 loop reads CASSLDTGTYEQYF. In nucleotides, the CDR3 is TGTGCCAGCAGCTTAGACACGGGGACCTACGAGCAGTACTTC. Drawing the rest from reference TRBV7-2 and TRBJ2-7, the complete variable domain is GAGVSQSPSNKVTEKGKDVELRCDPISGHTALYWYRQSLGQGLEFLIYFQGNSAPDKSGLPSDRFSAERTGGSVSTLTIQRTQQEDSAVYLCASSLDTGTYEQYFGPGTRLTVT.

The rearrangement joins TRBV27 to TRBJ1-5; 7 bases map to TRBD1. CDR3 size: 17 residues. Germline trimming cut 6 bases from V and 2 bases from J; bases unmatched to any gene: 13. Germline loops: CDR1 MNHEY, CDR2 SMNVEV (reference sequence). CDR3 in amino acids: CASRSRGGQEGNQPQHF. CDR3 in DNA: TGTGCCAGCAGATCTAGGGGAGGACAGGAGGGCAATCAGCCCCAGCATTTT.

This chain connects TRBV7-2 to TRBJ2-1, with a weak D call TRBD2 (5 bases). Trimming stripped 1 base from V and 5 bases from J, with 18 bases between. This CDR3 has 17 amino acids. Germline CDR1 reads SGHTA; CDR2 reads FQGNSA. For the CDR3, the DNA is TGTGCCAGCAGCTTAGGGTACGCGGGCGTCTCTAACAATGAGCAGTTCTTC. The encoded protein is CASSLGYAGVSNNEQFF.

The chain employs TRBV7-2 and TRBJ1-5; 7 nucleotides agree with TRBD1. This CDR3 has 15 amino acids. V was pared by 4 bases and J by 4 bases, with 7 bases of the junction left unmatched. CDR1 and CDR2 (germline): SGHTA, FQGNSA. CDR3 coding DNA: TGTGCCAGCAGCTCTGACAGGGCGGCAAATCAGCCCCAGCATTTT. Translating gives CASSSDRAANQPQHF.

The chain links TRBV28 to TRBJ2-6; perhaps TRBD2 as D (5 bases). Germline lookup yields CDR1 MDHEN and CDR2 SYDVKM. CDR3 length: 15 residues. Trimming took 2 bases from V and 0 from J, leaving 5 bases between them. The CDR3 is CASSLGSSGANVLTF. CDR3 coding DNA: TGTGCCAGCAGTTTAGGGAGCTCTGGGGCCAACGTCCTGACTTTC.

This clone was seen a few times. The rearrangement joins TRBV29-1 to TRBJ1-2; maybe TRBD1 (6 bases). The CDR3 is 13 residues long. Germline CDR1 SQVTM, CDR2 ANQGSEA. Trimming shortened V by 6 bases and J by 4 bases, and 15 bases separated the two germline ends. The CDR3 bases are TGCAGCGTAGGGGGTCCAGGGTCCTATGGCTACACCTTC. It encodes CSVGGPGSYGYTF.

This clone was recorded at least ten times. The chain has TRBV2 and TRBJ2-3; D is ambiguous. V was clipped by 4 bases and J by 4 bases, with 12 bases between them. This CDR3 is built from 14 residues. Germline V gene lookup returns CDR1 SNHLY and CDR2 FYNNEI. The DNA for the CDR3 is TGTGCCAGCAGTGCTGATGCCCACTCAGATACGCAGTATTTT. It encodes CASSADAHSDTQYF.

The CDR3 bases are TGTGCCAGCTCGCCGGGACAGGTGGCGATGGGGCAGTTCTTC. Translation gives CASSPGQVAMGQFF. V and J are TRBV18 and TRBJ2-1; 8 positions match TRBD1. CDR1 KGHSH and CDR2 LQKENI come from the germline V gene. This CDR3 spans 14 amino acids. Trimming at V came to 6 bases and at J to 12 bases, leaving 13 bases not matched to a gene. The complete variable domain, with remaining parts taken from reference TRBV18 and TRBJ2-1, reads NAGVMQNPRHLVRRRGQEARLRCSPMKGHSHVYWYRQLPEEGLKFMVYLQKENIIDESGMPKERFSAEFPKEGPSILRIQQVVRGDSAAYFCASSPGQVAMGQFFGPGTRLTVL.